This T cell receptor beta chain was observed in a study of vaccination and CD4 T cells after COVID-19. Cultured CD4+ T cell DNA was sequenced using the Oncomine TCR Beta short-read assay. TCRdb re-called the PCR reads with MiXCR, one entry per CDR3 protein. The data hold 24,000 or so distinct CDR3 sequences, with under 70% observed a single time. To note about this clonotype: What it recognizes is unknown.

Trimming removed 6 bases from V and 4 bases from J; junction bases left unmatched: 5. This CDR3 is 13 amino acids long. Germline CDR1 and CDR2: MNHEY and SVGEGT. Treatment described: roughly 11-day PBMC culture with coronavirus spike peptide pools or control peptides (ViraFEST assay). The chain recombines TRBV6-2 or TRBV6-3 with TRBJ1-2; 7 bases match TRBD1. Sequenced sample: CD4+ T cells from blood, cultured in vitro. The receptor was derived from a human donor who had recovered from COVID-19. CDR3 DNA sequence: TGTGCCAGCAGCTCGGGACAGCTCTATGGCTACACCTTC. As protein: CASSSGQLYGYTF.